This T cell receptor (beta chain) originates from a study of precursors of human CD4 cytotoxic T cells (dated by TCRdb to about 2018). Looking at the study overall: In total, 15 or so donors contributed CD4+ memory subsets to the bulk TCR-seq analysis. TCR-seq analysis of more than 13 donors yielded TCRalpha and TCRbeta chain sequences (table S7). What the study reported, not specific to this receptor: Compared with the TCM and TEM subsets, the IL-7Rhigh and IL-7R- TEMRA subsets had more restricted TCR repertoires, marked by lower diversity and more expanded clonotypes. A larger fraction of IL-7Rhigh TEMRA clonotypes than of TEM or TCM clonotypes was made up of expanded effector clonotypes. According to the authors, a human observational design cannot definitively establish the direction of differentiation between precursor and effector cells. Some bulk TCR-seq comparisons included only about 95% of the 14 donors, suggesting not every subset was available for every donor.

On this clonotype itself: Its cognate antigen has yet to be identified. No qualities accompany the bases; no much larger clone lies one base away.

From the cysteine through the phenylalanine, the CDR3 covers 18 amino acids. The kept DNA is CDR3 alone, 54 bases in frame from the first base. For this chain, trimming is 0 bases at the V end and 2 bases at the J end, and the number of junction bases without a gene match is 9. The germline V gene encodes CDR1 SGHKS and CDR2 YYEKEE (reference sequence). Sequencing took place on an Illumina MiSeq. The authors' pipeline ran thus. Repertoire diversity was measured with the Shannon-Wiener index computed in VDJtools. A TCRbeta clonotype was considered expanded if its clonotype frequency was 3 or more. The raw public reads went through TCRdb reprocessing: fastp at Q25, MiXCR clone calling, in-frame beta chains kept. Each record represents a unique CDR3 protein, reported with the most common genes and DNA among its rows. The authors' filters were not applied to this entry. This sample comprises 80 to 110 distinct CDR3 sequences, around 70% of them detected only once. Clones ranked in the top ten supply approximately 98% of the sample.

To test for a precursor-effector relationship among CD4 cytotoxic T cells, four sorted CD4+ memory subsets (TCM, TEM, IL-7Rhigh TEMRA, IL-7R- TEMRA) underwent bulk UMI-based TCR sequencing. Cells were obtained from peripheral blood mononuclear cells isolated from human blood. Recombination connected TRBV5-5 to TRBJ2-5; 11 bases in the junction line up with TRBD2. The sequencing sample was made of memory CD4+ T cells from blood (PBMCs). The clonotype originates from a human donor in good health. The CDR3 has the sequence CASSLGPSGTSGQETQYF. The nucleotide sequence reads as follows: TGTGCCAGCAGCTTGGGCCCATCCGGGACTAGCGGACAAGAGACCCAGTACTTC.